This T cell receptor beta chain was sequenced during a study of identical twins. Each CDR3 protein is one row after TCRdb ran MiXCR on the 5' RACE reads. The table shows under 1 million distinct CDR3 sequences, with around an eighth occurring only once. The trim removed 7 bases at V and 5 bases at J, leaving 16 bases unmatched. The CDR3 runs to 18 residues. CDR1 and CDR2 from the germline V gene are SGHVS and FQNEAQ. These same data were also listed under a study on yellow fever vaccine responses in identical twins.

This receptor was taken from a woman younger than 35 in good health. J is TRBJ2-3 and V is TRBV7-8, with 12 nucleotides matching TRBD2. The sample taken for sequencing was PBMCs. Here the CDR3 DNA reads TGTGCCAGCACCCCGCAGGGGCTAGCGGGGGGGCCGGGAGATACGCAGTATTTT. Protein: CASTPQGLAGGPGDTQYF.